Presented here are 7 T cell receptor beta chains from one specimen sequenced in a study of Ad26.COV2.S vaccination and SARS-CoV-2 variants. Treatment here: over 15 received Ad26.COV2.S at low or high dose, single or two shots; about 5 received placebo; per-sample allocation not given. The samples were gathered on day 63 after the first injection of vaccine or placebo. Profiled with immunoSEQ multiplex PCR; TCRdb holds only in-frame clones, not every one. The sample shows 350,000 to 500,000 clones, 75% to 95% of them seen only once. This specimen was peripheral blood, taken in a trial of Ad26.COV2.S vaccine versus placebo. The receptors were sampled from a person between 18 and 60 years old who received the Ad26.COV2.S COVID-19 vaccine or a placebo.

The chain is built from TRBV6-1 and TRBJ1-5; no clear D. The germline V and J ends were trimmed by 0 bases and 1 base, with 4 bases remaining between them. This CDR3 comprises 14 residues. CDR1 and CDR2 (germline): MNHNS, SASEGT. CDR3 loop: CASSEAHSNQPQHF. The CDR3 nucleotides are TGTGCCAGCAGTGAAGCGCACAGCAATCAGCCCCAGCATTTT.

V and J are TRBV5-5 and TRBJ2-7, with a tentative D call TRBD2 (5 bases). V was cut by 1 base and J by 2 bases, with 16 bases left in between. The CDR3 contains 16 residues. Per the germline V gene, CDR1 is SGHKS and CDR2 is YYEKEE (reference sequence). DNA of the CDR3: TGTGCCAGCAGCTTGATTCGAACGGCGGGCGCCTACGAGCAGTACTTC. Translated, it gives CASSLIRTAGAYEQYF. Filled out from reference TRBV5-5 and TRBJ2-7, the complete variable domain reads DAGVTQSPTHLIKTRGQQVTLRCSPISGHKSVSWYQQVLGQGPQFIFQYYEKEERGRGNFPDRFSARQFPNYSSELNVNALLLGDSALYLCASSLIRTAGAYEQYFGPGTRLTVT.

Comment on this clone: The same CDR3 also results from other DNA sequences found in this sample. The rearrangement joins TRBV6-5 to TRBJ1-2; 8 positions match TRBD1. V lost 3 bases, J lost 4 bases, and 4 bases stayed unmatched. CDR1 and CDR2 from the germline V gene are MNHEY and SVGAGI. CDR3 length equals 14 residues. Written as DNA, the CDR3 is TGTGCCAGCAGTTATTCAGGGGGCACCTATGGCTACACCTTC. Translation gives CASSYSGGTYGYTF.

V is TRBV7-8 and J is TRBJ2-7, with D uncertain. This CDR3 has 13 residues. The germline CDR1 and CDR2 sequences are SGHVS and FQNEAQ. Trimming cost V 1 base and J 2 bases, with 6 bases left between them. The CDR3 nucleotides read TGTGCCAGCAGCTTAGACATTACCTACGAGCAGTACTTC. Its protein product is CASSLDITYEQYF.

CDR3 nucleotide sequence: TGTGCCAGCAGACGCGGGACTAGGGAGCAGTTCTTC. Its protein is CASRRGTREQFF. V and J are TRBV28 and TRBJ2-1; 8 bases map to TRBD2. Germline values: CDR1 MDHEN, CDR2 SYDVKM. The CDR3 totals 12 residues. The V segment lost 6 bases and the J segment 10 bases; nucleotides outside the gene matches: 5.

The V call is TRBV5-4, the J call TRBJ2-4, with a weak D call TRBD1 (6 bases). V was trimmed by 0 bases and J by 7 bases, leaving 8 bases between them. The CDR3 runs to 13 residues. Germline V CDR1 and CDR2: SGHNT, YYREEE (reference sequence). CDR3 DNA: TGTGCCAGCAGCTTGGACAGGGTGAACATTCAGTACTTC. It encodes CASSLDRVNIQYF.

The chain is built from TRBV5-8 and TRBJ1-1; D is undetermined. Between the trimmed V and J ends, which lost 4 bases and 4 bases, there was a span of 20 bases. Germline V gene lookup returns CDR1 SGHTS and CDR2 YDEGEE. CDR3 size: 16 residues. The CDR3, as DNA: TGTGCCAGCAGCGAGGACCTCCTGAGGTCCTTCACTGAAGCTTTCTTT. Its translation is CASSEDLLRSFTEAFF.